The present T cell receptor (beta chain) was sequenced within a study of blood T cell repertoires in COVID-19. As for the study in general: Both acute and convalescent COVID-19 samples were obtained from the United States, Italy and Spain. PBMCs, B-cell-depleted T cells, or T cells provided the cDNA or gDNA that made up the material.

This CDR3 spans 14 amino acids. The germline gives CDR1 SGHRS, CDR2 YFSETQ. J was trimmed by 7 bases and V by 3 bases; bases with no gene match: 8. Method: immunoSEQ multiplex PCR; TCRdb's copy keeps in-frame clones and lacks some. Among around 250,000 clones listed, more than 85% were seen once. The chain has TRBV5-1 and TRBJ1-1; TRBD1 agrees at 8 bases. Sequencing input: peripheral blood. This sequence originates from a woman in her 70s with active or convalescent COVID-19. The CDR3 region has the DNA TGCGCCAGCAGCTCCGGACAGGGTGGAAATGAAGCTTTCTTT. Translation gives CASSSGQGGNEAFF.